The entry below gives a single T cell receptor (beta chain) sequence along with its context. Its target is unknown. The data derive from a study of beta chain features in type 1 diabetes. The study's findings and limits: Among patients with Type 1 diabetes, TCRB CDR3s were moderately but significantly shorter in every one of the four CD4+ subsets.

All of the isolated RNA was reverse transcribed, so expressed TCRB transcripts were sequenced. Generated by immunoSEQ multiplex PCR, the TCRdb table keeps only in-frame clones and is missing some. Among 230,000 or so clones listed, 15% to 20% were seen once. The germline V gene encodes CDR1 SGHVS and CDR2 FNYEAQ. Trimming removed 2 bases from V and 2 bases from J, with 15 bases in between. There are 16 residues in the CDR3. The sample taken for sequencing was naive CD4+ T cells from blood. The clonotype comes from a man aged 25 to 40 with type 1 diabetes. This chain uses TRBV7-6 with TRBJ2-5; D ambiguous. The chain's CDR3 is CASSLNSPRLQETQYF. The DNA for the CDR3 is TGTGCCAGCAGCTTAAACTCTCCGCGGTTACAAGAGACCCAGTACTTC.